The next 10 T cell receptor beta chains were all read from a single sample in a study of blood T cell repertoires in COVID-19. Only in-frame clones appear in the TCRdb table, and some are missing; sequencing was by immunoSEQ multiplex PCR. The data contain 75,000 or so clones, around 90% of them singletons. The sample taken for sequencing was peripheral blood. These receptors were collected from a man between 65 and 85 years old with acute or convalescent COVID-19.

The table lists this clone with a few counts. CDR3 DNA: TGTGCCACCAGTGATCGACCTCACCTCGGTTGGGGGGTAGGCAATCAGCCCCAGCATTTT. It encodes CATSDRPHLGWGVGNQPQHF. The chain carries TRBV24-1 and TRBJ1-5, with D tentatively TRBD1 (5 bases). The CDR3 contains 20 residues. Germline values: CDR1 KGHDR, CDR2 SFDVKD. Trimming took 3 bases from V and 2 from J, leaving 25 bases between them.

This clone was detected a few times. The CDR3 is CSAKGQREAFF. The CDR3 DNA reads TGCAGTGCTAAGGGACAGCGTGAAGCTTTCTTT. V usage is TRBV20-1 and J usage is TRBJ1-1; 7 positions agree with TRBD1. The V gene's germline CDR1 is DFQATT and CDR2 SNEGSKA (reference sequence). The CDR3 is 11 amino acids. The ends lost 4 bases at V and 7 bases at J; junction bases unmatched: 3.

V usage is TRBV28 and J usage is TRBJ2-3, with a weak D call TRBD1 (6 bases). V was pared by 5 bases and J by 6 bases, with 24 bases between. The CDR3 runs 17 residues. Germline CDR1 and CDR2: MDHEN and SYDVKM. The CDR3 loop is CASSAMKVGALWDTQYF. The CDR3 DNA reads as TGTGCCAGCAGTGCCATGAAAGTGGGGGCGCTTTGGGATACGCAGTATTTT.

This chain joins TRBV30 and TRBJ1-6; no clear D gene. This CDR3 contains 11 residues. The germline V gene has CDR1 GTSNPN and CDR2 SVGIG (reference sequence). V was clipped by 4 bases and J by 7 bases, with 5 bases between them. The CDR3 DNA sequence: TGTGCCTGGACAGAAAATTCACCCCTCCACTTT. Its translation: CAWTENSPLHF. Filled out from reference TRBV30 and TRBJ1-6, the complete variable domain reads SQTIHQWPATLVQPVGSPLSLECTVEGTSNPNLYWYRQAAGRGLQLLFYSVGIGQISSEVPQNLSASRPQDRQFILSSKKLLLSDSGFYLCAWTENSPLHFGNGTRLTVT.

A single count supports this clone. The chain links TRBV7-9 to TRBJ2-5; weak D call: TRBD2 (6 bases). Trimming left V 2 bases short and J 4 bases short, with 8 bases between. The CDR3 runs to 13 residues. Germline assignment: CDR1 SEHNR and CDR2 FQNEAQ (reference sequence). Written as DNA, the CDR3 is TGTGCCAGCAGCTTAATGGGGGGAGAGACCCAGTACTTC. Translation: CASSLMGGETQYF.

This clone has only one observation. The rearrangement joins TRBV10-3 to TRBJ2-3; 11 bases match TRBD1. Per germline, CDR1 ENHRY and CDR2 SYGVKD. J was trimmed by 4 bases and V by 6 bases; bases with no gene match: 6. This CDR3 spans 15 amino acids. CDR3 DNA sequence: TGTGCCATCAGCCAGGGACAGGGGGATGCAGATACGCAGTATTTT. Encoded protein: CAISQGQGDADTQYF.

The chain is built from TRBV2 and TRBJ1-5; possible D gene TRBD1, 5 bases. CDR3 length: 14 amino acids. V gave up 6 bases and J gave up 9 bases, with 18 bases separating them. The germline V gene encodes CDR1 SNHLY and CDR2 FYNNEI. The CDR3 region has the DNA TGTGCCAGCAGCATACTACAGGTACAAGGGCCCCAGCATTTT. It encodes CASSILQVQGPQHF.

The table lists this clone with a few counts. The CDR3 region has the DNA TGCGCCAGCAGCCAAGGGGGCAGAGGATTGAACACTGAAGCTTTCTTT. Its translation is CASSQGGRGLNTEAFF. The chain couples TRBV4-1 to TRBJ1-1; maybe TRBD1 (5 bases). Germline-derived CDR1 and CDR2 are MGHRA and YSYEKL. V shed 1 base and J shed 0 bases, with 12 bases lying between them. This CDR3 comprises 16 residues.

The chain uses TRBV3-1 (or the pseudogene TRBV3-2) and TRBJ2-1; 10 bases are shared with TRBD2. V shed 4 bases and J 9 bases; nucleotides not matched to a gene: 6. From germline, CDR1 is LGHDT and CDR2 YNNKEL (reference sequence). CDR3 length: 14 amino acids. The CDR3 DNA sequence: TGTGCCAGCAGCCGACATGGACTAGCGGCTGAGCAGTTCTTC. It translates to CASSRHGLAAEQFF.

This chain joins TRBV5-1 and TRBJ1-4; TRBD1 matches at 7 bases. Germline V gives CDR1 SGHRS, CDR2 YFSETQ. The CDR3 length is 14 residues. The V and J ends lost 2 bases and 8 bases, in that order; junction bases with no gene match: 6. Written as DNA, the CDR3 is TGCGCCAGCAGCTTTTCAGGGGGGCGGGAAAAACTGTTTTTT. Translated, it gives CASSFSGGREKLFF.